This T cell receptor beta chain was captured in a study of blood T cell repertoires in COVID-19. Study background: Sites in the United States, Italy and Spain provided acute and convalescent COVID-19 samples. T cells, B-cell-depleted T cells, or PBMCs provided the cDNA or gDNA that served as material.

All enrollees were about 18 to 95 years old and from 20 to 25 US areas. The CDR3 is made up of 14 amino acids. Libraries were prepared by immunoSEQ multiplex PCR; TCRdb keeps only in-frame clonotypes and omits some of them. The data contain 200,000 to 250,000 clones, nearly 90% of them seen just once; the ten biggest clones take up roughly a tenth. The V gene is TRBV21-1, the J gene TRBJ1-4; TRBD1, the table's D call, was not compared with the DNA. TRBV21-1 represents a pseudogene. This TCR came from a man aged 30 to 45 who had recovered from COVID-19. Sequenced material: PBMCs or T cells enriched from blood (not recorded which). The chain's CDR3 is CASSKKGTNEKLFF. DNA of the CDR3: TGTGCCAGCAGCAAGAAGGGGACTAATGAAAAACTGTTTTTT.